The clone carrying this T cell receptor beta chain appeared many times. Its specificity is unknown. The record originates from a study of human T cells and chemical hapten exposure. Study conclusions and caveats: Each of the donors had alopecia, so their immune responses may not resemble those of healthy people.

The V and J ends lost 5 bases and 1 base respectively, with 18 bases between them. The CDR3 runs 17 residues. CDR1 and CDR2 (germline): MNHEY, SMNVEV (reference sequence). Each CDR3 protein is one row after TCRdb ran MiXCR on the RACE reads. The table has 380,000 or so distinct CDR3 sequences, 4.8% seen once. The time point: patch test 1, 2 weeks after DPC sensitization. The treatment was: therapeutic diphenylcyclopropenone sensitization with weekly scalp DPC. Extraction of total RNA was performed on unfractionated whole blood. This clonotype was sampled from a woman between 45 and 60 years old with alopecia areata. Some clones in this sample may be carry-over from other donors' samples. The chain is built from TRBV27 and TRBJ1-5; no reliable D call. The specimen was whole blood, collected in connection with sensitization to the hapten diphenylcyclopropenone (DPC). The CDR3 loop is CASSPIPPRVSNQPQHF. The CDR3 nucleotides are TGTGCCAGCAGTCCCATACCCCCCCGGGTGAGCAATCAGCCCCAGCATTTT.